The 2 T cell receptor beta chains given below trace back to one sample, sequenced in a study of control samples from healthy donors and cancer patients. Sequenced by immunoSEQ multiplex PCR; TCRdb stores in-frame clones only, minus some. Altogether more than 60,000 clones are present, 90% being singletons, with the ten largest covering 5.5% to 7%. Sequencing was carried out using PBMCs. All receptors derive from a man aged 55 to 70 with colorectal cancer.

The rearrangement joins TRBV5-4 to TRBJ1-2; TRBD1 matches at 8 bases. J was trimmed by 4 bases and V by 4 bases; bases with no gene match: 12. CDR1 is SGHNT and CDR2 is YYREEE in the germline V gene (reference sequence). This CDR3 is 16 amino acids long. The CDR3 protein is CASSPGQGAFSYGYTF. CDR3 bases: TGTGCCAGCAGCCCCGGGCAGGGGGCGTTCTCCTATGGCTACACCTTC.

For the CDR3, the DNA is TGTGCCAGTAGTTCTCCGGGCTCGGGGAACACTGAAGCTTTCTTT. Protein product: CASSSPGSGNTEAFF. V usage is TRBV19 and J usage is TRBJ1-1; D remains unclear. The CDR3 extends over 15 amino acids. Trimming shortened V by 5 bases and J by 1 base, and 14 bases separated the two germline ends. The germline V gene encodes CDR1 LNHDA and CDR2 SQIVND (reference sequence). Full variable domain (outside the CDR3, taken from reference TRBV19 and TRBJ1-1): DGGITQSPKYLFRKEGQNVTLSCEQNLNHDAMYWYRQDPGQGLRLIYYSQIVNDFQKGDIAEGYSVSREKKESFPLTVTSAQKNPTAFYLCASSSPGSGNTEAFFGQGTRLTVV.